This record concerns one TCR beta chain sequence. Its antigen remains undetermined. No much larger clone is present one base from it, and per-base qualities are unavailable. CDR1 MNHEY and CDR2 SMNVEV are derived from the germline V gene (reference sequence). V trim: 5 bases; J trim: 2 bases; unmatched bases: 4. The cysteine opens and the phenylalanine closes a CDR3 of 14 amino acids. Here the CDR3 DNA is all that survives: 42 bases in frame from base 1. The CDR3 regions of human TCRbeta chains were analyzed by immunosequencing. Per the authors' processing: Repertoire TCRs were matched against a reference library of SARS-CoV-2-specific TCRs generated with the MIRA antigen-specificity platform. Breadth meant the fraction of unique TCRs that were SARS-CoV-2-associated, whereas depth meant the fraction of total T cells that were SARS-CoV-2-associated. Using the MIRA data, each spike-specific TCR was assigned both to the spike region to which the TCR was reactive and to a CD4 or CD8 class. Log10-transformed breadth and depth values were compared by one-way ANOVA with Sidak's multiple comparisons tests. TCRdb limited this immuneACCESS table to in-frame rearrangements with V and J called. A share of clones is missing; checked studies link under half to unresolved V genes, and the rest is unexplained. The V and J calls and the clone size are those of that table, but D and trimming were determined from the DNA. The sample table lists roughly 190,000 clones, approximately 92% of them with a count of one. The top ten constitute 1% to 1.5% of the sample.

These data belong to a study of T cell responses to AZD1222 COVID-19 vaccine (dated by TCRdb to about 2021). The study in broad terms: Because spike-specific TCR depth and breadth did not differ between the two schedules, AZD1222 recipients who got a second dose at roughly 4 weeks were pooled with those who got a second dose at roughly 12 weeks. A total of over 230 trial participants underwent TCR sequencing, of whom approximately 200 had received two doses of AZD1222 and some 26 had received two doses of the MenACWY control vaccine. Trial participants were enrolled by age into 18-55, 56-69 and 70-plus year subgroups, with approximately 160, 26 and 62 TCR-sequenced participants respectively.

The time point label corresponds to: baseline before first vaccination. Samples from vaccinated people were obtained from the UK trials COV001 and COV002, which included a single-blind randomized controlled phase 2/3 trial of AZD1222 (ChAdOx1 nCoV-19) in healthy adults. For TCRbeta chain sequencing, PBMC samples were collected from trial participants at day 0 and at day 28 after the second dose. Overall study results and their limits: Spike-specific TCR breadth and depth rose significantly after two AZD1222 doses compared with day 0 and with MenACWY recipients. Participants were mostly white British, with more females than males. The authors suggested clonal diversity may have been underestimated. Reportedly, close to half of the unique spike-specific TCRs recognized epitopes lying outside the regions that are mutated in the B.1.351 and B.1.1.7 variants. Vaccine-associated CD4 TCRs spanned the whole spike protein, with dominant responses in regions 160-218 and 743-854. The 56-69-year group was small, and its depth increase did not reach significance, likely because of low power. Because no day 14 peak-response samples were available, the repertoires could be characterized only after the peak T cell response. Conclusions about previously exposed vaccinees are limited, since just five to seven AZD1222 recipients were seropositive for SARS-CoV-2 at baseline.

The source material was peripheral blood, sampled on day 0 of AZD1222 vaccination. The rearrangement combines TRBV27 with TRBJ2-7; TRBD1 agrees with 9 junctional bases. This receptor was identified in an adult in good health. The bases read TGTGCCAGCAGTACCGGGACAGGGCCCTACGAGCAGTACTTC. This is translated as CASSTGTGPYEQYF.